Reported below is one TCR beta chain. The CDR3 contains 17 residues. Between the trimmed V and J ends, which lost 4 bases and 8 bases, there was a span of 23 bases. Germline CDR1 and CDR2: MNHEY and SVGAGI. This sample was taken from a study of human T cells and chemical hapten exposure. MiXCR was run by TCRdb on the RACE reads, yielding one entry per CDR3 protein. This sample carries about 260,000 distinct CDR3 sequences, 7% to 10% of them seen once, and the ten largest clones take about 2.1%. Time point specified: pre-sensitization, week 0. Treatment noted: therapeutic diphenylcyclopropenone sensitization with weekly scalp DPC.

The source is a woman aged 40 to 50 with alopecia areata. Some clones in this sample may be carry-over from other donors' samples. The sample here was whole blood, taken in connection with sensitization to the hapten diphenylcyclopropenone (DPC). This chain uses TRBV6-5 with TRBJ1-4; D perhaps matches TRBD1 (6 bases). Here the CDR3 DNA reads TGTGCCAGCAGTTGGGGCCTGGGGGCGCGAGGTTGGGAAAAACTGTTTTTT. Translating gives CASSWGLGARGWEKLFF.